The 18 T cell receptor beta chains given below trace back to one sample, sequenced in a study of T cell changes during pregnancy in multiple sclerosis. Data came from immunoSEQ multiplex PCR; TCRdb stores just in-frame clones and leaves some out. The table includes under 55,000 clones, roughly 91% detected once. Sequences were obtained from PBMCs (not recorded whether the cells were cultured). Receptor source: a female donor with multiple sclerosis, enrolled in a pregnancy study.

This clone has a single count. The chain joins TRBV6-5 to TRBJ2-5, with a tentative D call TRBD1 (5 bases). This CDR3 has 13 amino acids. The V gene lost 5 bases and the J gene lost 5 bases, with 12 bases spanning the gap. The germline V gene encodes CDR1 MNHEY and CDR2 SVGAGI. The chain's CDR3 is CASSPLGAETQYF. CDR3 sequence (DNA): TGTGCCAGCAGTCCCCTAGGGGCCGAGACCCAGTACTTC.

The chain uses TRBV19 and TRBJ2-1, with D maybe TRBD2 (5 bases). This CDR3 contains 14 residues. Germline-derived CDR1 and CDR2 are LNHDA and SQIVND (reference sequence). Trimming shortened V by 4 bases and J by 5 bases, and 12 bases separated the two germline ends. CDR3 coding DNA: TGTGCCAGTAGTACCCTATCCGGGAACAATGAGCAGTTCTTC. This sequence encodes CASSTLSGNNEQFF.

The V call is TRBV30, the J call TRBJ2-6; D assignment may be TRBD1 or TRBD2 (5 bases each). V dropped 2 bases and J dropped 0 bases, with 14 bases sitting between them. The CDR3 has 17 amino acids. The germline V gene has CDR1 GTSNPN and CDR2 SVGIG (reference sequence). CDR3 amino acids: CAWSRGPGTSGANVLTF. CDR3 in DNA: TGTGCCTGGAGTAGGGGACCAGGAACCTCTGGGGCCAACGTCCTGACTTTC. The full variable domain, rest sourced from reference TRBV30 and TRBJ2-6, is SQTIHQWPATLVQPVGSPLSLECTVEGTSNPNLYWYRQAAGRGLQLLFYSVGIGQISSEVPQNLSASRPQDRQFILSSKKLLLSDSGFYLCAWSRGPGTSGANVLTFGAGSRLTVL.

The gene calls are TRBV28 and TRBJ2-7; 8 nucleotides align to TRBD1. From germline, CDR1 is MDHEN and CDR2 SYDVKM. The ends lost 6 bases at V and 3 bases at J; junction bases unmatched: 7. The CDR3 spans 14 residues. The CDR3 region has the DNA TGTGCCAGCAGACTCGGACAGGGATTCTACGAGCAGTACTTC. This sequence encodes CASRLGQGFYEQYF.

The gene calls are TRBV29-1 and TRBJ1-1; D gene uncertain. This CDR3 spans 17 amino acids. The germline V gene has CDR1 SQVTM and CDR2 ANQGSEA. The V end lost 2 bases, the J end lost 0 bases, and 19 bases lay between the germline ends. The CDR3 DNA sequence: TGCAGCGTTGAACTGTTGGGCGGACCGACGCTGAACACTGAAGCTTTCTTT. The encoded protein is CSVELLGGPTLNTEAFF. The full variable domain, its missing parts supplied by reference TRBV29-1 and TRBJ1-1, is SAVISQKPSRDICQRGTSLTIQCQVDSQVTMMFWYRQQPGQSLTLIATANQGSEATYESGFVIDKFPISRPNLTFSTLTVSNMSPEDSSIYLCSVELLGGPTLNTEAFFGQGTRLTVV.

For the CDR3, the DNA is TGTGCCAGCAGCGGACAGGGCGCCGGAGGAAACACCATATATTTT. Translating it yields CASSGQGAGGNTIYF. The genes are TRBV9 and TRBJ1-3, with 7 bases fitting TRBD1. V gave up 3 bases and J gave up 4 bases; unmatched junction bases: 7. The CDR3 length is 15 residues. Germline V gene sequence: CDR1 SGDLS, CDR2 YYNGEE.

This chain joins TRBV27 and TRBJ2-3; D is possibly TRBD1 or TRBD2 (5 bases each). Trimming took off 2 bases at V and 4 bases at J, with 13 bases between the two ends. The CDR3 runs to 15 residues. Germline loops: CDR1 MNHEY, CDR2 SMNVEV (reference sequence). The CDR3 DNA follows: TGTGCCAGCAGTTTACGACGGGGCTCCGCAGATACGCAGTATTTT. It is translated as CASSLRRGSADTQYF.

The chain combines TRBV11-2 with TRBJ2-7; the D gene is possibly TRBD2 (6 bases). Trimming took 3 bases from V and 2 from J, leaving 17 bases between them. The CDR3 sequence is 16 residues long. Germline V lookup: CDR1 SGHAT, CDR2 FQNNGV. CDR3 DNA: TGTGCCAGCAGCTTCCAATACGGGACTCAGGCCTACGAGCAGTACTTC. Protein sequence: CASSFQYGTQAYEQYF. The full variable domain, rest sourced from reference TRBV11-2 and TRBJ2-7, is EAGVAQSPRYKIIEKRQSVAFWCNPISGHATLYWYQQILGQGPKLLIQFQNNGVVDDSQLPKDRFSAERLKGVDSTLKIQPAKLEDSAVYLCASSFQYGTQAYEQYFGPGTRLTVT.

V is TRBV28 and J is TRBJ1-2; D not certain. V was shortened by 2 bases and J by 3 bases, with 10 bases between the two germline ends. This CDR3 comprises 14 residues. Per germline, CDR1 MDHEN and CDR2 SYDVKM. The CDR3 spells CASSLVGPDYGYTF. The DNA for the CDR3 is TGTGCCAGCAGTTTAGTAGGGCCCGACTATGGCTACACCTTC.

The chain carries TRBV6-1 and TRBJ2-2, with D unclear. This CDR3 has 13 amino acids. Trimming took 2 bases from V and 7 from J, leaving 8 bases between them. Germline-derived CDR1 and CDR2 are MNHNS and SASEGT. DNA of the CDR3: TGTGCCAGCAGTGAAAGGGAACACGGGGAGCTGTTTTTT. Its protein is CASSEREHGELFF.

The chain has TRBV9 and TRBJ1-4; a weak D match, TRBD1 (5 bases). The CDR3 sequence is 16 residues long. Trimming shortened V by 4 bases and J by 3 bases, and 16 bases separated the two germline ends. Looked up from germline, CDR1 is SGDLS and CDR2 is YYNGEE. The CDR3 DNA follows: TGTGCCAGCAGCCGGGACGCGGTAGGAGCTAATGAAAAACTGTTTTTT. Its translation is CASSRDAVGANEKLFF.

The V call is TRBV7-9, the J call TRBJ2-1; D is undetermined. The germline V gene encodes CDR1 SEHNR and CDR2 FQNEAQ (reference sequence). The CDR3 length is 13 residues. V was shortened by 2 bases and J by 3 bases, with 5 bases between the two germline ends. CDR3 nucleotides: TGTGCCAGCAGCTTACCCAACTACAATGAGCAGTTCTTC. Its translation: CASSLPNYNEQFF.

The chain combines TRBV6-1 with TRBJ2-7, with TRBD2 matching 10 bases. The CDR3 runs to 15 residues. The V segment lost 6 bases and the J segment 5 bases; nucleotides outside the gene matches: 10. Looked up from germline, CDR1 is MNHNS and CDR2 is SASEGT. CDR3: CASRRVAGGDDEQYF. As DNA, the CDR3 is TGTGCCAGCAGACGGGTAGCGGGAGGCGACGACGAGCAGTACTTC.

The chain combines TRBV5-1 with TRBJ1-4, with TRBD1 matching 7 bases. V dropped 0 bases and J dropped 8; count of bases not matched to a gene: 13. Germline CDR1 and CDR2: SGHRS and YFSETQ. This CDR3 has 17 amino acids. The DNA for the CDR3 is TGCGCCAGCAGCTTGGCCTCCATGACAGGGCTAAGCGAAAAACTGTTTTTT. The encoded protein is CASSLASMTGLSEKLFF.

The chain carries TRBV27 and TRBJ1-2; D is unclear. Trimming left V 3 bases short and J 3 bases short, with 11 bases between. CDR3 size: 14 residues. Germline assignment: CDR1 MNHEY and CDR2 SMNVEV (reference sequence). The CDR3 coding sequence is TGTGCCAGCAGTTTTCTTCCGGGGTACTATGGCTACACCTTC. Protein product: CASSFLPGYYGYTF.

V and J are TRBV5-1 and TRBJ1-3; D is unresolved. Germline V gives CDR1 SGHRS, CDR2 YFSETQ. The V end was cut by 4 bases, the J end by 0 bases, with 14 bases between. The CDR3 consists of 16 residues. CDR3 DNA sequence: TGCGCCAGCAGCGAGAGGACCTCACTCTCTGGAAACACCATATATTTT. It specifies CASSERTSLSGNTIYF.

The rearrangement links TRBV2 to TRBJ1-2; D may be TRBD1 (6 bases). The CDR3 is made up of 14 amino acids. V lost 10 bases, J lost 2 bases, and 17 bases lay in between. Germline V gene sequence: CDR1 SNHLY, CDR2 FYNNEI. DNA for the CDR3: TGTGCCAACAGAGAGAACAGGGAAAACTATGGCTACACCTTC. Residues: CANRENRENYGYTF.

The chain joins TRBV6-4 to TRBJ2-2, with D unclear. The germline V gene has CDR1 MRHNA and CDR2 SNTAGT. The CDR3 is 13 residues long. Deletions cut 3 bases from V and 5 bases from J, with 7 bases between. CDR3 nucleotides: TGTGCCAGCAGTGATCTAGAGACCGGGGAGCTGTTTTTT. Translating gives CASSDLETGELFF.